Following are 13 T cell receptor beta chains from one sample sequenced in a study of early T cells in non-severe SARS-CoV-2 infection. TCRdb processed the 5' RACE reads anew with MiXCR; each CDR3 protein has one entry. Seen here are under 20,000 distinct CDR3 sequences, under 6.5% observed once, and the top ten hold roughly 6.1%. The sample comprised whole blood. These receptors originate from an adult who was a healthcare worker with PCR-confirmed SARS-CoV-2 infection or an uninfected control (not recorded which).

At least ten counts were recorded for this clonotype. This chain connects TRBV28 to TRBJ1-2, with D possibly being TRBD1 (5 bases). Per the germline V gene, CDR1 is MDHEN and CDR2 is SYDVKM. Trimming removed 8 bases from V and 3 bases from J, with 13 bases in between. This CDR3 contains 13 residues. CDR3 nucleotides: TGTGCCAGCTTTAACCAGGGTGACTATGGCTACACCTTC. This sequence encodes CASFNQGDYGYTF.

This clonotype was seen at least ten times. The chain links TRBV20-1 to TRBJ2-7; possibly TRBD1 for D (7 bases). The CDR3 consists of 13 residues. The germline CDR1 and CDR2 sequences are DFQATT and SNEGSKA (reference sequence). V was shortened by 6 bases and J by 3 bases, with 15 bases between the two germline ends. The CDR3 is CSARGAADYEQYF. DNA for the CDR3: TGCAGTGCCAGGGGGGCGGCGGACTACGAGCAGTACTTC.

This clonotype occurred many times. This rearrangement joins TRBV19 to TRBJ2-3; TRBD2 might be the D (6 bases). The V gene's germline CDR1 is LNHDA and CDR2 SQIVND (reference sequence). The CDR3 has 16 amino acids. Trimming took off 6 bases at V and 3 bases at J, with 19 bases between the two ends. CDR3 nucleotide sequence: TGTGCCAGTAGCCCGGGGAGGCAGGGAAGGACAGATACGCAGTATTTT. It yields the protein CASSPGRQGRTDTQYF.

This clonotype was recorded at least ten times. The chain combines TRBV20-1 with TRBJ2-1, with a possible D match to TRBD2 (7 bases). Germline lookup yields CDR1 DFQATT and CDR2 SNEGSKA (reference sequence). Deletions cut 3 bases from V and 3 bases from J, with 18 bases between. This CDR3 has 16 residues. The CDR3 DNA sequence: TGCAGTGCTAGGACTCTGGGGGGGGCTAACTACAATGAGCAGTTCTTC. Protein sequence: CSARTLGGANYNEQFF.

This clonotype came up many times. The CDR3: CSVKTGGDQPQHF. The CDR3 bases are TGCAGCGTTAAAACAGGGGGCGATCAGCCCCAGCATTTT. The rearrangement links TRBV29-1 to TRBJ1-5; 9 bases align to TRBD1. CDR3 size: 13 residues. The germline gives CDR1 SQVTM, CDR2 ANQGSEA. With V trimmed by 5 bases and J by 5 bases, 4 bases remained unmatched.

This clonotype appeared many times. This chain uses TRBV20-1 with TRBJ2-3; 10 bases map to TRBD2. V lost 4 bases and J lost 0; bases outside the gene matches: 1. CDR3 length: 14 residues. Per the germline V gene, CDR1 is DFQATT and CDR2 is SNEGSKA (reference sequence). The CDR3 DNA is TGCAGTGCTATGACTAGCGGGAGCACAGATACGCAGTATTTT. Amino acids: CSAMTSGSTDTQYF.

Of note for this clonotype: This may come from a read error, since a much larger clone is one base off. This chain links TRBV19 with TRBJ2-6; D perhaps matches TRBD1 (6 bases). The CDR3 is 15 amino acids. Germline CDR1 LNHDA, CDR2 SQIVND (reference sequence). DNA for the CDR3: TGTGCCAGTAGTACAGGACAGCCTGGGGCCAGCGTCCTGACTTTC. Its protein product is CASSTGQPGASVLTF.

This clonotype is deemed medium-sized. The V and J genes are TRBV10-2 and TRBJ1-1; unclear D gene. V was clipped by 7 bases and J by 4 bases, with 19 bases between them. The CDR3 is made up of 15 amino acids. From germline, CDR1 is WSHSY and CDR2 SAAADI. The CDR3 sequence is CASTYVGAGTTEAFF. DNA of the CDR3: TGCGCCAGCACTTACGTCGGTGCAGGAACCACTGAAGCTTTCTTT.

This clonotype was found many times. The chain combines TRBV7-9 with TRBJ1-1; D not resolved. Germline assignment: CDR1 SEHNR and CDR2 FQNEAQ (reference sequence). Trimming pared 5 bases from V and 8 bases from J, leaving 15 bases between. This CDR3 has 13 residues. CDR3 in DNA: TGTGCCAGCAGCCTAACGACGGGATCAGAAGCTTTCTTT. It codes for CASSLTTGSEAFF.

This clonotype was found many times. This chain uses TRBV7-2 with TRBJ2-3; no clear D gene. Per the germline V gene, CDR1 is SGHTA and CDR2 is FQGNSA. This CDR3 comprises 13 residues. With 0 bases removed from V and 6 bases from J, the gap between germline ends came to 7 bases. CDR3 amino acids: CASSLASWDTQYF. The DNA for the CDR3 is TGTGCCAGCAGCTTAGCGTCCTGGGATACGCAGTATTTT.

A few counts support this clonotype. The genes are TRBV12-3 or TRBV12-4 and TRBJ2-1, with 7 bases aligning to TRBD2. With V trimmed by 10 bases and J by 6 bases, 15 bases remained unmatched. The CDR3 has 15 amino acids. CDR3 in amino acids: CANRSRTRPFNEQFF. The CDR3 region has the DNA TGTGCCAACAGATCGAGGACTAGGCCCTTCAATGAGCAGTTCTTC.

The table lists this clonotype with many counts. The genes are TRBV29-1 and TRBJ2-7; a possible D gene is TRBD1 (5 bases). V lost 3 bases to trimming and J lost 2 bases, with 11 bases between them. Germline CDR1 SQVTM, CDR2 ANQGSEA. The CDR3 loop spans 13 amino acids. The CDR3: CSVDRGPPYEQYF. As DNA, the CDR3 is TGCAGCGTTGATAGGGGCCCCCCCTACGAGCAGTACTTC.

Ten or more counts support this clonotype. The gene calls are TRBV2 and TRBJ2-1; the match to TRBD1 covers 9 bases. V dropped 7 bases and J dropped 2; count of bases not matched to a gene: 15. This CDR3 is built from 18 residues. Per the germline V gene, CDR1 is SNHLY and CDR2 is FYNNEI. The CDR3 protein is CASTAAVMDRGTYNEQFF. The CDR3 bases are TGTGCCAGCACCGCCGCAGTCATGGACAGGGGTACCTACAATGAGCAGTTCTTC. The whole variable domain, remainder taken from reference TRBV2 and TRBJ2-1, is EPEVTQTPSHQVTQMGQEVILRCVPISNHLYFYWYRQILGQKVEFLVSFYNNEISEKSEIFDDQFSVERPDGSNFTLKIRSTKLEDSAMYFCASTAAVMDRGTYNEQFFGPGTRLTVL.